The clone carrying this TCR beta chain was seen repeatedly, ten times or more. The CDR3 runs to 13 residues. Germline V CDR1 and CDR2: SGHRS, YFSETQ. Trimming cost V 3 bases and J 5 bases; bases outside gene matches: 3. The source of the sample is a study of T cells in Graves' hyperthyroidism and ophthalmopathy. Diagnostic assessment was based on clinical symptoms, serum thyroxine and TRAb, thyroid ultrasound and orbital computed tomography. Authors of the study amplified TCR beta CDR3 regions from RNA transcripts. A first-round RT-PCR of the TCR CDR3 used the HTBI primer set. TCRdb processed the multiplex PCR reads anew with MiXCR; each CDR3 protein has one entry. The sample gives 300,000 to 450,000 distinct CDR3 sequences, more than 12% of which show up once; about 20% is in the top ten.

Sequencing input: blood. The receptor was derived from a woman aged 25 to 39 with Graves' ophthalmopathy. The chain carries TRBV5-1 and TRBJ1-2; 8 bases fit TRBD1. CDR3 bases: TGCGCCAGCAGCTCAGGACAGGGATATGGCTACACCTTC. Its translation is CASSSGQGYGYTF.